A selection of T cell receptor beta chains follows, all from one sample in a study of response to subunit inactivated influenza vaccine. TCRdb reanalysed the RT-PCR reads using MiXCR and keeps one entry per CDR3 protein. The table records 860,000 or so distinct CDR3 sequences, around 20% of them present only once. The sequencing here drew on PBMCs from blood, taken 4 to 6 days after vaccination. The receptor source for this set is a man aged 45-60 years who received an inactivated influenza vaccine. Each CDR3 is given with its conserved first and last residue. The D gene is left open where the match is weak. Rows may omit the clone size; those that give it use once, few, many or a size class.

TRBV7-2,-,-,TRBJ1-1,CASSFRINTEAFF,TGTGCCAGCAGCTTTCGGATTAACACTGAAGCTTTCTTT
TRBV18,-,-,TRBJ2-2,CASSPAVFANTGELFF,TGTGCCAGCTCACCAGCAGTATTCGCGAACACCGGGGAGCTGTTTTTT
TRBV10-2,-,-,TRBJ2-7,CASSDGVISYEQYF,TGCGCCAGCAGTGACGGGGTAATCTCCTACGAGCAGTACTTC
TRBV29-1,few,-,TRBJ1-2,CSVFRGDGYTF,TGCAGCGTCTTTCGGGGTGATGGCTACACCTTC
TRBV20-1,-,-,TRBJ2-2,CSAPGSGRTGELFF,TGCAGTGCTCCCGGCTCAGGGCGAACCGGGGAGCTGTTTTTT
TRBV12-3/TRBV12-4,few,-,TRBJ2-1,CASSSGGHTMKQFF,TGTGCCAGCAGTTCAGGGGGGCATACAATGAAGCAGTTCTTC
TRBV6-1,-,-,TRBJ2-5,CASSVVSRGYQETQYF,TGTGCCAGCAGCGTAGTTAGCCGGGGTTACCAAGAGACCCAGTACTTC
TRBV20-1,few,-,TRBJ1-1,CSARDLLANTEAFF,TGCAGTGCTAGAGATCTTCTGGCGAACACTGAAGCTTTCTTT
TRBV6-5,-,-,TRBJ2-1,CASSYPERWDEQFF,TGTGCCAGCAGTTACCCGGAAAGATGGGATGAGCAGTTCTTC
TRBV6-1,-,-,TRBJ1-1,CASSALGGGTEAFF,TGTGCCAGCAGCGCTTTGGGAGGGGGCACTGAAGCTTTCTTT
TRBV7-9,-,-,TRBJ2-5,CASSLVQQTQYF,TGTGCCAGCAGCTTAGTCCAGCAGACCCAGTACTTC
TRBV20-1,few,TRBD1,TRBJ2-6,CSAPLALTGGLSGANVLTF,TGCAGTGCTCCATTAGCTCTCACAGGGGGCCTCTCTGGGGCCAACGTCCTGACTTTC
TRBV10-3,few,-,TRBJ1-3,CAISESGQAGENTIYF,TGTGCCATCAGTGAGTCCGGCCAGGCCGGAGAAAACACCATATATTTT
TRBV4-2,few,-,TRBJ2-1,CASSQDRSGRNNEQFF,TGTGCCAGCAGCCAAGATAGGTCGGGACGAAACAATGAGCAGTTCTTC
TRBV7-6,few,-,TRBJ2-5,CASSSKRETQYF,TGTGCCAGCAGCTCCAAACGGGAGACCCAGTACTTC
TRBV7-9,many,-,TRBJ2-2,CASSFISGTGELFF,TGTGCCAGCAGCTTCATCAGCGGCACCGGGGAGCTGTTTTTT
TRBV10-3,-,-,TRBJ2-5,CAISQRDRQETQYF,TGTGCCATCAGTCAACGGGACCGCCAAGAGACCCAGTACTTC
TRBV20-1,-,-,TRBJ2-3,CSAWSGSTDTQYF,TGCAGTGCTTGGAGTGGTAGCACAGATACGCAGTATTTT
TRBV12-3/TRBV12-4,few,TRBD1,TRBJ2-2,CASSLVYRGDTGELFF,TGTGCCAGCAGTTTAGTGTACAGGGGTGACACCGGGGAGCTGTTTTTT
TRBV10-3,few,-,TRBJ2-6,CAISEPIVSSGANVLTF,TGTGCCATCAGTGAGCCGATCGTATCCTCTGGGGCCAACGTCCTGACTTTC
TRBV9,-,-,TRBJ2-7,CASSVATGGATYF,TGTGCCAGCAGCGTAGCCACGGGGGGCGCGACGTACTTC
TRBV4-2,-,-,TRBJ2-3,CASSQGVLGTDTQYF,TGTGCCAGCAGCCAAGGGGTACTCGGCACAGATACGCAGTATTTT
TRBV9,few,TRBD1,TRBJ1-1,CASSVATVDRGRAFF,TGTGCCAGCAGCGTAGCTACTGTGGACAGGGGGAGAGCTTTCTTT
TRBV6-5,-,TRBD2,TRBJ2-7,CASIRLAGAYEQYF,TGTGCCAGCATTAGACTAGCGGGAGCCTACGAGCAGTACTTC
TRBV6-5,-,-,TRBJ2-4,CASSYRFGFENIQYF,TGTGCCAGCAGTTACCGTTTCGGGTTCGAAAACATTCAGTACTTC
TRBV27,many,-,TRBJ1-5,CASKGDSNQPQHF,TGTGCCAGCAAGGGGGATAGCAATCAGCCCCAGCATTTT
TRBV5-5,-,TRBD1,TRBJ2-7,CASSAWTGGIYEQYF,TGTGCCAGCAGCGCCTGGACAGGGGGCATCTACGAGCAGTACTTC
TRBV5-1,-,-,TRBJ1-6,CASSLEPWDLNSPLHF,TGCGCCAGCAGCTTGGAGCCCTGGGATTTAAATTCACCCCTCCACTTT
TRBV4-2,-,-,TRBJ2-7,CASSQGIYGEQYF,TGTGCCAGCAGCCAAGGAATCTACGGGGAGCAGTACTTC